This T cell receptor (beta chain) comes out of a study of blood T cell repertoires in COVID-19. Study-level information: T cells, B-cell-depleted T cells, or PBMCs supplied cDNA or gDNA.

In the original workflow: Nucleated cell number was recorded as an estimate derived from reference gene primer amplification. Method: immunoSEQ multiplex PCR; TCRdb's copy keeps in-frame clones and lacks some. For V, J and clone size, that table is used; D and trimming come from the DNA. The sample lists around 200,000 clones, approximately 86% seen once, with around 1.1% in the top ten. Trimming removed 3 bases at V and 1 base at J, with 16 bases between. CDR1 is LNHDA and CDR2 is SQIVND in the germline V gene (reference sequence). The CDR3 runs 17 residues. The chain joins TRBV19 to TRBJ1-3, with D unresolved. This sequence originates from a man in his thirties or forties with acute or convalescent COVID-19. The specimen was peripheral blood. CDR3 nucleotide sequence: TGTGCCAGTAGTATGACGGGTCCGTTCTCTTCTGGAAACACCATATATTTT. Translation: CASSMTGPFSSGNTIYF.